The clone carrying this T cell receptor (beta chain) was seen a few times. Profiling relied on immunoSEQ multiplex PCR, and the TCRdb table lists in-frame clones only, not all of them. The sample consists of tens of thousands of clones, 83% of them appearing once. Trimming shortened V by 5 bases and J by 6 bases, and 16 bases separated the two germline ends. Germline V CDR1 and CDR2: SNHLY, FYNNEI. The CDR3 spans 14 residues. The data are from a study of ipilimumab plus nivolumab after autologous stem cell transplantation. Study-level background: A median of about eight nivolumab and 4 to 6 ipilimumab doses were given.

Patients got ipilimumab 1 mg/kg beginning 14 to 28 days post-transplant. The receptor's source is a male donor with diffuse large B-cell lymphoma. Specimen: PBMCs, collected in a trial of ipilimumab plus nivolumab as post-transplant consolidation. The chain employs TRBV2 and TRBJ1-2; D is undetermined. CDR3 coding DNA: TGTGCCAGCAGTCCCGTGTGGGGTCTGGATGGCTACACCTTC. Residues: CASSPVWGLDGYTF.